Below are 19 T cell receptor beta chains sequenced from a single sample in a study of CD8 T cells in Susac syndrome. The RNA input was about 0.5 to 1 ug, and it was reverse transcribed with random hexamers. One entry per CDR3 protein, called by TCRdb with MiXCR from the immunoSEQ multiplex PCR reads. Among 150,000 or so distinct CDR3 sequences listed, 85% to 95% were seen once. The sample taken for sequencing was CD4+ T cells from PBMCs. These receptors originate from a human donor with Susac syndrome.

This clonotype has just one count. The V call is TRBV20-1, the J call TRBJ1-5; D is perhaps TRBD1 (5 bases). The CDR3 is 17 amino acids. Deletions cut 0 bases from V and 1 base from J, with 16 bases between. The V gene's germline CDR1 is DFQATT and CDR2 SNEGSKA (reference sequence). CDR3: CSARDLGGIGSNQPQHF. As DNA, the CDR3 is TGCAGTGCTAGAGATCTTGGGGGGATAGGCAGCAATCAGCCCCAGCATTTT.

This clonotype has only one observation. J is TRBJ2-3 and V is TRBV20-1, with TRBD2 as a possible D gene (5 bases). This CDR3 has 14 residues. Germline-derived CDR1 and CDR2 are DFQATT and SNEGSKA (reference sequence). The V gene lost 7 bases and the J gene lost 4 bases, with 18 bases spanning the gap. The CDR3 sequence: CSGQKSAGADTQYF. The CDR3, as DNA: TGCAGTGGGCAGAAGTCGGCGGGCGCAGATACGCAGTATTTT.

The J gene is TRBJ1-1, the V gene TRBV30; D not certain. CDR1 and CDR2 (germline): GTSNPN, SVGIG (reference sequence). There are 13 residues in the CDR3. Trimming left V 0 bases short and J 5 bases short, with 10 bases between. CDR3 sequence: CAWSVPEWTEAFF. The CDR3 DNA sequence: TGTGCCTGGAGTGTACCTGAGTGGACTGAAGCTTTCTTT.

V is TRBV14 and J is TRBJ2-5, with D perhaps matching TRBD1 (6 bases). The CDR3 runs 16 residues. Germline V gene data show CDR1 as SGHDN and CDR2 as FVKESK. V was pared by 4 bases and J by 2 bases, with 17 bases between. This CDR3 is CASSRYREFVQETQYF. The CDR3, as DNA: TGTGCCAGCAGCCGATACAGGGAATTCGTACAAGAGACCCAGTACTTC. The entire variable domain, with the rest obtained from reference TRBV14 and TRBJ2-5, is as follows: EAGVTQFPSHSVIEKGQTVTLRCDPISGHDNLYWYRRVMGKEIKFLLHFVKESKQDESGMPNNRFLAERTGGTYSTLKVQPAELEDSGVYFCASSRYREFVQETQYFGPGTRLLVL.

CDR3 DNA: TGTGCCAGCAGTATGATAGCGGGCCACCGCGGGAGTGAGCAGTTCTTC. Amino acids: CASSMIAGHRGSEQFF. The chain joins TRBV12-3 or TRBV12-4 to TRBJ2-1; 7 nucleotides agree with TRBD2. The CDR3 runs to 16 residues. V shed 5 bases, J shed 9 bases, and the junction held 16 bases outside the gene matches.

V is TRBV28 and J is TRBJ1-2; D is undetermined. The CDR3 consists of 13 residues. Germline values: CDR1 MDHEN, CDR2 SYDVKM. The germline V and J ends were trimmed by 6 bases and 8 bases, with 16 bases remaining between them. CDR3 DNA sequence: TGTGCCAGCAGCTACGGACGGCTCTCGGGCTACACCTTC. Its translation: CASSYGRLSGYTF.

The genes are TRBV20-1 and TRBJ2-1; 7 bases fit TRBD2. Germline loops: CDR1 DFQATT, CDR2 SNEGSKA (reference sequence). Trimming cost V 3 bases and J 3 bases; bases outside gene matches: 8. There are 15 residues in the CDR3. The CDR3: CSARRGRALYNEQFF. In DNA, the CDR3 is TGCAGTGCTAGGAGAGGGAGGGCCCTCTACAATGAGCAGTTCTTC.

J is TRBJ2-1 and V is TRBV9; 11 positions agree with TRBD2. V gave up 3 bases and J gave up 10 bases; unmatched junction bases: 9. The CDR3 sequence is 15 residues long. Germline values: CDR1 SGDLS, CDR2 YYNGEE. The CDR3 bases are TGTGCCAGCAGCGATAGCGGGAGGGCTTCCGGCGAGCAGTTCTTC. This translates into CASSDSGRASGEQFF. Supplemented by reference TRBV9 and TRBJ2-1, the full variable domain reads DSGVTQTPKHLITATGQRVTLRCSPRSGDLSVYWYQQSLDQGLQFLIQYYNGEERAKGNILERFSAQQFPDLHSELNLSSLELGDSALYFCASSDSGRASGEQFFGPGTRLTVL.

The rearrangement joins TRBV7-2 to TRBJ1-2, with 10 nucleotides matching TRBD1. The CDR3 runs 14 residues. Germline V gene lookup returns CDR1 SGHTA and CDR2 FQGNSA. V lost 6 bases and J lost 9; bases outside the gene matches: 10. CDR3 coding DNA: TGTGCCAGCAGTAAGGGACAGGGGCCAAGGAGCTACACCTTC. Translating it yields CASSKGQGPRSYTF.

This chain connects TRBV9 to TRBJ2-2; 12 bases map to TRBD2. The CDR3 contains 19 residues. Looked up from germline, CDR1 is SGDLS and CDR2 is YYNGEE. V lost 0 bases, J lost 1 base, and 7 bases stayed unmatched. In nucleotides, the CDR3 is TGTGCCAGCAGCGTAGGGCCTAGCGGGAGGGCCGGGAACACCGGGGAGCTGTTTTTT. Amino acid sequence: CASSVGPSGRAGNTGELFF. Supplemented by reference TRBV9 and TRBJ2-2, the full variable domain reads DSGVTQTPKHLITATGQRVTLRCSPRSGDLSVYWYQQSLDQGLQFLIQYYNGEERAKGNILERFSAQQFPDLHSELNLSSLELGDSALYFCASSVGPSGRAGNTGELFFGEGSRLTVL.

The chain uses TRBV10-3 and TRBJ2-1, with D possibly matching TRBD2 (6 bases). Germline lookup yields CDR1 ENHRY and CDR2 SYGVKD. There are 12 residues in the CDR3. Trimming left V 5 bases short and J 6 bases short, with 8 bases between. CDR3 in amino acids: CAISWDSNEQFF. The CDR3 coding sequence is TGTGCCATCAGTTGGGACTCCAATGAGCAGTTCTTC.

This chain uses TRBV7-9 with TRBJ2-1; 9 bases align to TRBD1. Losses at the gene ends were 5 bases for V and 14 bases for J; bases not matched to a gene: 4. CDR3 length equals 11 residues. Germline V CDR1 and CDR2: SEHNR, FQNEAQ (reference sequence). This CDR3 is CASSARDREFF. The CDR3 region has the DNA TGTGCCAGCAGCGCCCGGGACAGGGAGTTCTTC. Full variable domain (outside the CDR3, taken from reference TRBV7-9 and TRBJ2-1): DTGVSQNPRHKITKRGQNVTFRCDPISEHNRLYWYRQTLGQGPEFLTYFQNEAQLEKSRLLSDRFSAERPKGSFSTLEIQRTEQGDSAMYLCASSARDREFFGPGTRLTVL.

The chain is built from TRBV7-9 and TRBJ2-2; possibly TRBD2 for D (5 bases). Between the trimmed V and J ends, which lost 4 bases and 6 bases, there was a span of 12 bases. The germline V gene has CDR1 SEHNR and CDR2 FQNEAQ (reference sequence). The CDR3 is made up of 14 amino acids. The CDR3: CASSYREGAGELFF. DNA of the CDR3: TGTGCCAGCAGCTACCGAGAGGGCGCCGGGGAGCTGTTTTTT.

The chain employs TRBV12-5 and TRBJ2-3, with D perhaps TRBD1 (6 bases). This CDR3 region has 13 residues. Germline V gene data show CDR1 as LGHNT and CDR2 as FRNRAP. Trimming took 6 bases from V and 3 from J, leaving 10 bases between them. CDR3 region: CASGAGQTDTQYF. CDR3 coding DNA: TGTGCTAGTGGCGCTGGACAGACAGATACGCAGTATTTT.

The V gene is TRBV24-1, the J gene TRBJ2-7; 7 nucleotides agree with TRBD1. The CDR3 loop spans 13 amino acids. The germline gives CDR1 KGHDR, CDR2 SFDVKD. Trimming removed 7 bases from V and 5 bases from J; junction bases left unmatched: 7. The CDR3 loop reads CATSQTTGNEQYF. The CDR3, as DNA: TGTGCCACCAGCCAAACGACAGGGAACGAGCAGTACTTC.

The genes are TRBV12-3 or TRBV12-4 and TRBJ2-4; D is possibly TRBD1 or TRBD2 (5 bases each). Trimming cost V 7 bases and J 0 bases, with 7 bases left between them. This CDR3 region has 13 residues. The CDR3 loop reads CASIGGAKNIQYF. CDR3 in DNA: TGTGCCAGCATTGGGGGAGCCAAAAACATTCAGTACTTC.

V usage is TRBV5-4 and J usage is TRBJ2-5; TRBD1 matches 8 bases. Trimming took 3 bases from V and 5 from J; bases not matched to a gene: 6. CDR3 length: 14 residues. Germline V gene lookup returns CDR1 SGHNT and CDR2 YYREEE (reference sequence). CDR3 sequence: CASSYAGQVETQYF. Here the CDR3 DNA reads TGTGCCAGCAGCTACGCGGGACAGGTGGAGACCCAGTACTTC.

This sequence joins TRBV3-1 and TRBJ1-2; D is ambiguous. The CDR3 contains 12 residues. V was shortened by 0 bases and J by 8 bases, with 7 bases between the two germline ends. The germline V gene encodes CDR1 LGHDT and CDR2 YNNKEL (reference sequence). In DNA, the CDR3 is TGTGCCAGCAGCCAAGAAGCGATCGGCTACACCTTC. It encodes CASSQEAIGYTF.

DNA of the CDR3: TGTGCCAGCAGCCAAGGACCAAATGGCTACACCTTC. Protein: CASSQGPNGYTF. This rearrangement joins TRBV3-1 to TRBJ1-2, with D uncertain. V was clipped by 1 base and J by 6 bases, with 6 bases between them. Germline assignment: CDR1 LGHDT and CDR2 YNNKEL (reference sequence). The CDR3 contains 12 residues.